This passage covers 21 T cell receptor beta chains from one sample sequenced in a study of cytomegalovirus exposure and HLA in healthy donors. PCR involved 60 Vbeta and 13 Jbeta primers. Here immunoSEQ multiplex PCR was the method, and the copy in TCRdb shows in-frame clones only, minus some. Here the sample spans 190,000 or so clones, more than 80% being singletons. The material sequenced was PBMCs. Receptors originate from a boy aged 10-17 years in good health and CMV-seronegative.

The V and J genes are TRBV6-6 and TRBJ2-2; TRBD1 matches at 8 bases. The CDR3 has 16 residues. V was pared by 2 bases and J by 2 bases, with 4 bases of the junction left unmatched. Germline V gene data show CDR1 as MNHNY and CDR2 as SVGAGI (reference sequence). The CDR3 DNA reads TGTGCCAGCAGTTACGCCGGGACAGGAAACACCGGGGAGCTGTTTTTT. Translated, it gives CASSYAGTGNTGELFF.

This clone was seen only a few times. V and J are TRBV9 and TRBJ2-3, with a tentative D call TRBD2 (6 bases). V shed 1 base and J shed 4 bases, with 10 bases lying between them. This CDR3 region has 14 residues. Per germline, CDR1 SGDLS and CDR2 YYNGEE. CDR3 bases: TGTGCCAGCAGCGTATCCCGGGGGTCAGATACGCAGTATTTT. Amino acids: CASSVSRGSDTQYF.

The chain uses TRBV6-1 and TRBJ1-2; a possible D gene is TRBD1 (5 bases). The V gene lost 4 bases and the J gene lost 2 bases, with 14 bases spanning the gap. The CDR3 extends over 15 amino acids. Germline-derived CDR1 and CDR2 are MNHNS and SASEGT. In nucleotides, the CDR3 is TGTGCCAGCAGTGCTGCACCAAGGGGAAACTATGGCTACACCTTC. It translates to CASSAAPRGNYGYTF.

The chain carries TRBV4-1 and TRBJ2-2; D gene unclear. The CDR3 totals 13 residues. Trimming shortened V by 0 bases and J by 5 bases, and 4 bases separated the two germline ends. Germline loops: CDR1 MGHRA, CDR2 YSYEKL. The CDR3 DNA reads as TGCGCCAGCAGCCAAGATATGACCGGGGAGCTGTTTTTT. Its protein product is CASSQDMTGELFF.

The chain employs TRBV10-2 and TRBJ2-1; TRBD2 is a possible D gene (5 bases). V dropped 7 bases and J dropped 0 bases, with 13 bases sitting between them. Germline CDR1 and CDR2: WSHSY and SAAADI. This CDR3 comprises 15 residues. The CDR3 nucleotides are TGCGCCAGCAATGATAGAGGGAGCTCCTACAATGAGCAGTTCTTC. This sequence encodes CASNDRGSSYNEQFF.

The chain uses TRBV30 and TRBJ1-3; 9 bases agree with TRBD1. Germline V CDR1 and CDR2: GTSNPN, SVGIG (reference sequence). Trimming took 5 bases from V and 4 from J; bases not matched to a gene: 3. The length of the CDR3 is 13 residues. The CDR3 nucleotides read TGTGCCTGGTCGGGACAGGGAGGAAACACCATATATTTT. It specifies CAWSGQGGNTIYF. Variable domain in full (rest from reference TRBV30 and TRBJ1-3): SQTIHQWPATLVQPVGSPLSLECTVEGTSNPNLYWYRQAAGRGLQLLFYSVGIGQISSEVPQNLSASRPQDRQFILSSKKLLLSDSGFYLCAWSGQGGNTIYFGEGSWLTVV.

This sequence joins TRBV4-1 and TRBJ2-3, with a tentative D call TRBD1 (5 bases). The V gene lost 1 base and the J gene lost 6 bases, with 11 bases spanning the gap. Germline CDR1 reads MGHRA; CDR2 reads YSYEKL. The CDR3 runs to 14 residues. The CDR3 DNA is TGCGCCAGCAGCCAAGGGGTCAGGGCGGATACGCAGTATTTT. It codes for CASSQGVRADTQYF.

This clone appeared a few times. The chain uses TRBV5-6 and TRBJ1-3; 8 nucleotides align to TRBD1. V shed 4 bases and J 5 bases; nucleotides not matched to a gene: 11. The CDR3 spans 16 residues. The V gene's germline CDR1 is SGHDT and CDR2 YYEEEE. As DNA, the CDR3 is TGTGCCAGCAGCAGCCGTGGACAGGGAAGAAGAAACACCATATATTTT. Its protein product is CASSSRGQGRRNTIYF. The full variable domain, in which reference TRBV5-6 and TRBJ1-3 provide the parts outside the CDR3, is DAGVTQSPTHLIKTRGQQVTLRCSPKSGHDTVSWYQQALGQGPQFIFQYYEEEERQRGNFPDRFSGHQFPNYSSELNVNALLLGDSALYLCASSSRGQGRRNTIYFGEGSWLTVV.

The chain employs TRBV11-3 and TRBJ2-1, with D unresolved. In germline, CDR1 is SGHNT, CDR2 YENEEA. CDR3 length: 14 residues. Trimming took off 2 bases at V and 4 bases at J, with 9 bases between the two ends. CDR3 in amino acids: CASSLLTVYNEQFF. In DNA, the CDR3 is TGTGCCAGCAGCTTATTAACGGTTTACAATGAGCAGTTCTTC.

This clone is a singleton in its sample. The rearrangement joins TRBV10-1 to TRBJ2-5; D is perhaps TRBD2 (6 bases). Germline V gene data show CDR1 as WNHNN and CDR2 as SYGVQD (reference sequence). CDR3 size: 13 residues. Deletions cut 7 bases from V and 5 bases from J, with 14 bases between. CDR3: CASIIRGYETQYF. CDR3 DNA: TGCGCCAGCATCATTCGGGGGTATGAGACCCAGTACTTC.

This chain connects TRBV18 to TRBJ2-5, with D tentatively TRBD2 (6 bases). The germline V gene has CDR1 KGHSH and CDR2 LQKENI. The CDR3 length is 13 residues. V was clipped by 2 bases and J by 3 bases, with 7 bases between them. The CDR3 here is CASSPGGKETQYF. CDR3 bases: TGTGCCAGCTCACCAGGGGGGAAAGAGACCCAGTACTTC.

This clone showed up just a few times. The rearrangement uses TRBV27 and TRBJ1-1, with a tentative D call TRBD1 (5 bases). This CDR3 has 16 residues. Looked up from germline, CDR1 is MNHEY and CDR2 is SMNVEV (reference sequence). Trimming left V 6 bases short and J 0 bases short, with 17 bases between. Here the CDR3 reads CASSPTGGGVNTEAFF. CDR3 nucleotides: TGTGCCAGCAGCCCCACTGGCGGGGGGGTGAACACTGAAGCTTTCTTT.

J is TRBJ2-3 and V is TRBV6-4; no clear D gene. Trimming took 4 bases from V and 1 from J, leaving 9 bases between them. This CDR3 has 14 residues. Germline-derived CDR1 and CDR2 are MRHNA and SNTAGT. CDR3 region: CASSVEARTDTQYF. The CDR3 DNA reads TGTGCCAGCAGTGTCGAGGCGCGCACAGATACGCAGTATTTT.

This clone was recorded only once. V usage is TRBV5-1 and J usage is TRBJ1-2, with a possible D match to TRBD1 (5 bases). This CDR3 has 14 residues. Trimming shortened V by 4 bases and J by 3 bases, and 13 bases separated the two germline ends. Germline values: CDR1 SGHRS, CDR2 YFSETQ. CDR3 nucleotides: TGCGCCAGCAGCACGAGCAGGGATTACTATGGCTACACCTTC. It specifies CASSTSRDYYGYTF. Full variable domain (remainder filled in from reference TRBV5-1 and TRBJ1-2): KAGVTQTPRYLIKTRGQQVTLSCSPISGHRSVSWYQQTPGQGLQFLFEYFSETQRNKGNFPGRFSGRQFSNSRSEMNVSTLELGDSALYLCASSTSRDYYGYTFGSGTRLTVV.

This clone was found once. CDR3 nucleotides: TGTGCCAGCAGCTCTCCGGGAGAAGGGACTGAAGCTTTCTTT. This gives the protein CASSSPGEGTEAFF. V and J are TRBV5-6 and TRBJ1-1; D gene unclear. The CDR3 extends over 14 amino acids. Germline assignment: CDR1 SGHDT and CDR2 YYEEEE. Trimming shortened V by 3 bases and J by 5 bases, and 14 bases separated the two germline ends.

The chain recombines TRBV6-5 with TRBJ2-1; TRBD2 aligns across 12 bases. The germline V gene encodes CDR1 MNHEY and CDR2 SVGAGI. CDR3 size: 16 residues. With V trimmed by 4 bases and J by 10 bases, 11 bases remained unmatched. This chain's CDR3 is CASSSKTSGRIGEQFF. The DNA of the CDR3 is TGTGCCAGCAGTTCCAAAACTAGCGGGAGGATTGGCGAGCAGTTCTTC.

There are a few counts of this clone. The chain is built from TRBV5-4 and TRBJ1-1; 9 bases align to TRBD1. The CDR3 spans 14 residues. The germline CDR1 and CDR2 sequences are SGHNT and YYREEE (reference sequence). With V trimmed by 3 bases and J by 5 bases, 5 bases remained unmatched. The CDR3 DNA follows: TGTGCCAGCAGCTGGGACAGGGCGGCGACTGAAGCTTTCTTT. The encoded protein is CASSWDRAATEAFF.

V gene TRBV14 combines with J gene TRBJ1-4; no firm D call. Trimming took 1 base from V and 8 from J, leaving 14 bases between them. CDR1 SGHDN and CDR2 FVKESK come from the germline V gene. This CDR3 has 15 amino acids. For the CDR3, the DNA is TGTGCCAGCAGCCAAGGGGAAGGCGGGAAGGAAAAACTGTTTTTT. It codes for CASSQGEGGKEKLFF.

The rearrangement uses TRBV5-4 and TRBJ1-1; 7 bases are a match to TRBD1. The CDR3 consists of 15 residues. The germline gives CDR1 SGHNT, CDR2 YYREEE (reference sequence). With 3 bases clipped from V and 7 bases from J, the junction kept 12 bases outside the gene matches. This CDR3 is CASSWNPGQRNEAFF. For the CDR3, the DNA is TGTGCCAGCAGCTGGAATCCGGGACAGAGAAATGAAGCTTTCTTT.

This clone was detected once. The chain has TRBV10-3 and TRBJ1-1; a weak D match, TRBD1 (6 bases). Germline loops: CDR1 ENHRY, CDR2 SYGVKD. The length of the CDR3 is 14 residues. The V end lost 7 bases, the J end lost 0 bases, and 12 bases lay between the germline ends. The DNA for the CDR3 is TGTGCCATCAAAGCCGGGGACATGAACACTGAAGCTTTCTTT. It is translated as CAIKAGDMNTEAFF.

This clone was observed a few times. The rearrangement joins TRBV7-8 to TRBJ1-2; D is uncertain. Looked up from germline, CDR1 is SGHVS and CDR2 is FQNEAQ. V was pared by 3 bases and J by 8 bases, with 7 bases between. The CDR3 loop spans 11 amino acids. The CDR3: CASSLRGGYTF. CDR3 coding DNA: TGTGCCAGCAGCTTGCGGGGAGGCTACACCTTC.